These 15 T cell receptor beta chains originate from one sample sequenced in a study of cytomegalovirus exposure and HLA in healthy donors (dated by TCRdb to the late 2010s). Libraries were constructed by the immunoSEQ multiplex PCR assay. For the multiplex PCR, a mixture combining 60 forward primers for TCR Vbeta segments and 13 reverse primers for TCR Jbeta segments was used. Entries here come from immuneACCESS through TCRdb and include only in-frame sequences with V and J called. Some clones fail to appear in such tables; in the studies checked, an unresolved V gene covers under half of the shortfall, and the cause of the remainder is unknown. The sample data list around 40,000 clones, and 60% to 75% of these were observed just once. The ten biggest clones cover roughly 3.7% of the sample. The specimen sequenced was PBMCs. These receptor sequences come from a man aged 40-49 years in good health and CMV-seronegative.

In nucleotides, the CDR3 is TGTGCCAGCAGCTTGGCCCTTGAAGCTTTCTTT. As protein: CASSLALEAFF. This rearrangement joins TRBV5-6 to TRBJ1-1; D remains ambiguous. The germline V and J ends were trimmed by 0 bases and 7 bases, with 4 bases remaining between them. The CDR3 has 11 amino acids. Per germline, CDR1 SGHDT and CDR2 YYEEEE.

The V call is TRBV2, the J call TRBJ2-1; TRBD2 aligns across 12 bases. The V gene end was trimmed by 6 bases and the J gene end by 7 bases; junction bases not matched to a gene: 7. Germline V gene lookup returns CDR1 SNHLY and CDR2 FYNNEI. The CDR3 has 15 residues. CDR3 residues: CASRRTSGVQNEQFF. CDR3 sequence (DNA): TGTGCCAGCAGGCGGACTAGCGGGGTGCAAAATGAGCAGTTCTTC.

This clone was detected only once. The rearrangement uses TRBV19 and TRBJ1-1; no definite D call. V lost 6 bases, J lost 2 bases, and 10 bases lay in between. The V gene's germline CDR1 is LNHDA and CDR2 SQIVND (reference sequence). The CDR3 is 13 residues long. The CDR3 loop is CASSPQANTEAFF. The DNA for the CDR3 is TGTGCCAGTAGCCCCCAAGCTAACACTGAAGCTTTCTTT.

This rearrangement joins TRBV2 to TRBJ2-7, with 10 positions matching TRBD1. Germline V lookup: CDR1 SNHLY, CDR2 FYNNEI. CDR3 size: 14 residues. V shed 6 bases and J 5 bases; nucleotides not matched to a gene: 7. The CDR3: CASRGFGTGDEQYF. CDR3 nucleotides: TGTGCCAGCAGGGGTTTCGGGACAGGGGACGAGCAGTACTTC.

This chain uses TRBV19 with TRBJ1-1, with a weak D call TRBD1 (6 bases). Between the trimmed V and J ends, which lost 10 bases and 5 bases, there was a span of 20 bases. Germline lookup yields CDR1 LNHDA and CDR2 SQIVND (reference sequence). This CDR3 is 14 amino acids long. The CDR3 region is CATIFQGKGTEAFF. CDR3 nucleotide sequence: TGTGCCACCATATTTCAGGGGAAGGGGACTGAAGCTTTCTTT.

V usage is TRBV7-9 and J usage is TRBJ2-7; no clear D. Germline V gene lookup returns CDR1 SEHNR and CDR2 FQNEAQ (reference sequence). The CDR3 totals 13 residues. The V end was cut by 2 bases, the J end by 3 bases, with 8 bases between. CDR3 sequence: CASSLSNRYEQYF. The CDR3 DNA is TGTGCCAGCAGCTTAAGCAATCGCTACGAGCAGTACTTC.

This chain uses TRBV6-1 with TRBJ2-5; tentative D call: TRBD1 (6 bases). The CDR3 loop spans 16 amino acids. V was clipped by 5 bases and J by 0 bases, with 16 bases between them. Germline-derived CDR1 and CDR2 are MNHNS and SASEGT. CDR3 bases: TGTGCCAGCAGTCAAGACAGGACAAGGTACCAAGAGACCCAGTACTTC. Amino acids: CASSQDRTRYQETQYF.

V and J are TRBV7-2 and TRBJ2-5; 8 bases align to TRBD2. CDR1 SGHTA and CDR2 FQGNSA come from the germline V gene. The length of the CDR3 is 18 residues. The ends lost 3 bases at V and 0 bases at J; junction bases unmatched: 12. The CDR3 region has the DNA TGTGCCAGCAGCTTCGAATCCAGTGGTAGCGGGGACCAAGAGACCCAGTACTTC. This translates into CASSFESSGSGDQETQYF.

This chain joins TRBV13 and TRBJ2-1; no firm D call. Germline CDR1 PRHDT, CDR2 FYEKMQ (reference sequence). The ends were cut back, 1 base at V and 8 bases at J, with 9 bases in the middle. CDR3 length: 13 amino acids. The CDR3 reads CASSLERWYEQFF. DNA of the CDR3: TGTGCCAGCAGCTTAGAACGGTGGTATGAGCAGTTCTTC.

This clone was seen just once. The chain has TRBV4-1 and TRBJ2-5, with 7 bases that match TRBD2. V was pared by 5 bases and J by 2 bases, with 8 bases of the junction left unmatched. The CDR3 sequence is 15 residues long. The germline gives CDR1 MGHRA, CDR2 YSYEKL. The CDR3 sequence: CASSSSPGGQETQYF. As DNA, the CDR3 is TGCGCCAGCAGCTCCAGCCCGGGGGGACAAGAGACCCAGTACTTC.

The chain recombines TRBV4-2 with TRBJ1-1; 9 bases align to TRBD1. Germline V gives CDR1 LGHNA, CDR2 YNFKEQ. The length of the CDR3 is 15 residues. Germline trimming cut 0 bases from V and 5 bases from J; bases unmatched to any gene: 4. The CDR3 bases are TGTGCCAGCAGCCAAGATCGGGACAGGGCTACTGAAGCTTTCTTT. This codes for CASSQDRDRATEAFF.

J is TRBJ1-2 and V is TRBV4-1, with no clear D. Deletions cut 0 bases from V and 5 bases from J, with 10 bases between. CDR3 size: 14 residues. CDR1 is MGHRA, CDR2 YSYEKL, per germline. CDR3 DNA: TGCGCCAGCAGCCAAGATAACAGCTTGTATGGCTACACCTTC. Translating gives CASSQDNSLYGYTF.

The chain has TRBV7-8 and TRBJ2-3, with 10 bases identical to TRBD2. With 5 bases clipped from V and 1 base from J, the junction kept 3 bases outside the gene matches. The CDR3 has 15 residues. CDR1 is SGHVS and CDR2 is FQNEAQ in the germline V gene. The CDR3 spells CASSDLAGGTDTQYF. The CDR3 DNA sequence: TGTGCCAGCAGCGACCTAGCGGGGGGCACAGATACGCAGTATTTT. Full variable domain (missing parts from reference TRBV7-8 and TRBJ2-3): GAGVSQSPRYKVAKRGQDVALRCDPISGHVSLFWYQQALGQGPEFLTYFQNEAQLDKSGLPSDRFFAERPEGSVSTLKIQRTQQEDSAVYLCASSDLAGGTDTQYFGPGTRLTVL.

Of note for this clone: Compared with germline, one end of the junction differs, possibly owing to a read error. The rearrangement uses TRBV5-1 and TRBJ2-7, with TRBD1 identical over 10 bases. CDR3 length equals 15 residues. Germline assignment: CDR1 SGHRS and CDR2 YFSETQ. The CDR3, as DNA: TGCGCCAGCAGCTGGGGGACAGGGGATCACAACGAGCAGTACTTT. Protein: CASSWGTGDHNEQYF.

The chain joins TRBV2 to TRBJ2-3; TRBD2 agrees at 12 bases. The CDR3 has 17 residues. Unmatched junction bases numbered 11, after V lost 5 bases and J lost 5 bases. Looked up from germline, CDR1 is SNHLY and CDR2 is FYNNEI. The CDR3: CASSQEQTSGGLDTQYF. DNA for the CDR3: TGTGCCAGCAGTCAAGAGCAGACTAGCGGGGGACTAGATACGCAGTATTTT.